A single T cell receptor beta chain is shown here with its context. Its cognate antigen is unknown. CDR1 is ENHRY and CDR2 is SYGVKD in the germline V gene. Trimming cost V 4 bases and J 4 bases, with 14 bases left between them. This CDR3 region has 15 residues. The entry originates in a study of T cells after yellow fever vaccination. Study-level points and caveats: The secondary T-cell response peaked on day 5, not day 15, but was weaker. There was a small share of clonotypes that showed up in both the CD4 and CD8 compartments. Researchers cautioned that FACS-sorted repertoires could harbor abundant clonotypes contaminating from the bulk population.

5'RACE template switching generated TCR cDNA, adding a universal primer site and UMIs. TCRdb recomputed calls from the 5' RACE reads with MiXCR, one row per CDR3 protein. The table includes 200,000 to 300,000 distinct CDR3 sequences, approximately 12% detected once. This receptor was taken from a man between 25 and 39 years old who received the YFV17D yellow fever vaccine. The chain is built from TRBV10-3 and TRBJ2-1; TRBD2 might be the D (6 bases). The source material was CD4+ T cells sorted from PBMCs, sampled 45 days after the yellow fever booster vaccination. For the CDR3, the DNA is TGTGCCATCAGTGGACGGGGACTGGAATACAATGAGCAGTTCTTC. This gives the protein CAISGRGLEYNEQFF.